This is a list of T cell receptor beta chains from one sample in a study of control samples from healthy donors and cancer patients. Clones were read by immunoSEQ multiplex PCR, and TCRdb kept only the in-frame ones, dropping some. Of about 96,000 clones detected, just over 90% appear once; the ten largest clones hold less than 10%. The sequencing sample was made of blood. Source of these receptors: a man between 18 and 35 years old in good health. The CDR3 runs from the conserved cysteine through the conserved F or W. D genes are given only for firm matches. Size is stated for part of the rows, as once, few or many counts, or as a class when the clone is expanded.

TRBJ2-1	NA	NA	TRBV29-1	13	TGCAGCGTAATACAGGGTACGATCAATGAGCAGTTCTTC	CSVIQGTINEQFF
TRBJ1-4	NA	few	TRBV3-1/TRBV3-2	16	TGTGCCAGCAGCCAGGATAAACAGGGTCCTAATGAAAAACTGTTTTTT	CASSQDKQGPNEKLFF
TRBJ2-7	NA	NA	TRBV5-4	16	TGTGCCAGCAGCTCATCGACAGTCACGAGCTCCTACGAGCAGTACTTC	CASSSSTVTSSYEQYF
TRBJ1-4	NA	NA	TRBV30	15	TGTGCCTGGAGTGACTGGGACCTAAAGGGTGAAAAACTGTTTTTT	CAWSDWDLKGEKLFF
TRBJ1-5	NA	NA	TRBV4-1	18	TGCGCCAGCAGCCAAGATCCGTTGGAGTCAGACCTAAATCAGCCCCAGCATTTT	CASSQDPLESDLNQPQHF
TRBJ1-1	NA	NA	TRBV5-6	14	TGTGCCAGCAGCTTGGCGGGGGGGAACACTGAAGCTTTCTTT	CASSLAGGNTEAFF
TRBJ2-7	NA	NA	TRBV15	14	TGTGCCACCAGCAGAGCCCTGGGGCTTAACGAGCAGTACTTC	CATSRALGLNEQYF
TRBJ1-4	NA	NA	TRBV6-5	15	TGTGCCAGCAGCGGACTCTTTGGAATTAATGAAAAACTGTTTTTT	CASSGLFGINEKLFF
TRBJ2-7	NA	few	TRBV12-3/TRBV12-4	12	TGTGCCAGCAGCTTCCGCTTGGCCGAGCAGTACTTC	CASSFRLAEQYF
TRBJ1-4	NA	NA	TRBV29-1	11	TGCAGCGTTGAAGAAGGAACCCTTATATCATTT	CSVEEGTLISF
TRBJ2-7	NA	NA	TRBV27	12	TGTGCCAGCTGGAACAGGATACACGAGCAGTACTTC	CASWNRIHEQYF
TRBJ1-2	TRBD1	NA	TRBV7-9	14	TGTGCCAGCAGCAAAACAGGGGGCTTCGATGGCTACACCTTC	CASSKTGGFDGYTF
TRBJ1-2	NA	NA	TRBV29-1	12	TGCAGCGTTGAAGATTCTAGATATGGCTACACCTTC	CSVEDSRYGYTF
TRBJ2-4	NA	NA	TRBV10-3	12	TGTGCCATCAGTAGAGATGGGAACATTCAGTACTTC	CAISRDGNIQYF
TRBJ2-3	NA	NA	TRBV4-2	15	TGTGCCAGCAGCCAAGGCGACGGGGCCGCAGATACGCAGTATTTT	CASSQGDGAADTQYF
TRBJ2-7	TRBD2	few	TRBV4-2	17	TGTGCCAGCAGCCAAGATTTTAAGACTAGCGGGGCCTACGAGCAGTACTTC	CASSQDFKTSGAYEQYF
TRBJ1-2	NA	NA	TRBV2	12	TGTGCCAGCAGCGGGACCATATATGGCTACACCTTC	CASSGTIYGYTF
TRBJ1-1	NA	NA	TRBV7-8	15	TGTGCCAGCAGCCCTCTCGGGGGATTGAACACTGAAGCTTTCTTT	CASSPLGGLNTEAFF